Reported below is one TCR beta chain. From the 5' RACE reads, TCRdb called clonotypes with MiXCR, one entry per CDR3 protein. The repertoire holds 1.5 million or so distinct CDR3 sequences, with about 30% as singletons. The sample is drawn from a study of identical twins. CDR1 MNHEY and CDR2 SMNVEV come from the germline V gene (reference sequence). V shed 6 bases and J shed 14 bases, with 12 bases lying between them. The CDR3 loop spans 10 amino acids. The source material was cord blood. The source of this sequence is a newborn girl in good health. The J gene is TRBJ2-3, the V gene TRBV27, with D perhaps matching TRBD2 (5 bases). The CDR3 nucleotides are TGTGCCAGCAGCGTATTTCGGGGGTATTTT. It translates to CASSVFRGYF.